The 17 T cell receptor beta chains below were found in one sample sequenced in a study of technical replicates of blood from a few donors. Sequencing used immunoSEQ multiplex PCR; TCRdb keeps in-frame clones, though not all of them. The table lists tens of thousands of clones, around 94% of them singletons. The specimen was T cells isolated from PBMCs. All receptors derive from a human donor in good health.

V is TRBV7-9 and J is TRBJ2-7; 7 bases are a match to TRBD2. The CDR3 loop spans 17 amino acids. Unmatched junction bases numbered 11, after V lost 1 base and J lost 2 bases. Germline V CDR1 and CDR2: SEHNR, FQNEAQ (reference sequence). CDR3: CASSLVLASGSPYEQYF. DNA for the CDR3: TGTGCCAGCAGCTTAGTTTTGGCTAGCGGTTCTCCCTACGAGCAGTACTTC.

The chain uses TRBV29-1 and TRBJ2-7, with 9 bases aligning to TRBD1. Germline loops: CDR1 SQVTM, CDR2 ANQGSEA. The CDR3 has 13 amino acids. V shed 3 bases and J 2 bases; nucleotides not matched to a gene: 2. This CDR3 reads CSVERQGAYEQYF. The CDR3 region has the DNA TGCAGCGTTGAGCGACAGGGGGCCTACGAGCAGTACTTC.

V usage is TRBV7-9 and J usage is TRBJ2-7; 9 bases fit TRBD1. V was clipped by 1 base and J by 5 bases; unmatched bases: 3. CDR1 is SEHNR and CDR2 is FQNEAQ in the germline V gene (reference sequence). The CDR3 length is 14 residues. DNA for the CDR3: TGTGCCAGCAGCTTAGGGAACAGGGGGCACGAGCAGTACTTC. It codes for CASSLGNRGHEQYF.

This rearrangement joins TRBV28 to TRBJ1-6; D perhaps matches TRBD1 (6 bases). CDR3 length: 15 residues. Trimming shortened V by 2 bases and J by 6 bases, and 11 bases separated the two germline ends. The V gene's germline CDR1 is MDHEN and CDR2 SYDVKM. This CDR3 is CASSLRGGGNSPLHF. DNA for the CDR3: TGTGCCAGCAGTTTACGGGGGGGCGGTAATTCACCCCTCCACTTT.

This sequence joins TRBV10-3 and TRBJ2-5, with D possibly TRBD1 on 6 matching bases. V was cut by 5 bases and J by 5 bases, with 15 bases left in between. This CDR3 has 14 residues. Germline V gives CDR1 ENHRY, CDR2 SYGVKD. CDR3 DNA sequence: TGTGCCATCAGTAAATTACAGGGTTTGGAGACCCAGTACTTC. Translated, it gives CAISKLQGLETQYF.

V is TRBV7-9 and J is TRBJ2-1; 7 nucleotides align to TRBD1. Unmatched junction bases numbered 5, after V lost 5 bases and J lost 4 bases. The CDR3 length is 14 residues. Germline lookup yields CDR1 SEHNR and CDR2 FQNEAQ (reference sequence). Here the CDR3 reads CASSHRDSYNEQFF. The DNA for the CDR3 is TGTGCCAGCAGCCATAGGGACAGTTACAATGAGCAGTTCTTC.

For the CDR3, the DNA is TGTGCCAGCAGAAAACCGGGACAAAACACCGGGGAGCTGTTTTTT. It codes for CASRKPGQNTGELFF. V is TRBV11-2 and J is TRBJ2-2; tentatively, D is TRBD1 (6 bases). V gave up 6 bases and J gave up 2 bases, with 13 bases separating them. The CDR3 length is 15 residues. Per the germline V gene, CDR1 is SGHAT and CDR2 is FQNNGV.

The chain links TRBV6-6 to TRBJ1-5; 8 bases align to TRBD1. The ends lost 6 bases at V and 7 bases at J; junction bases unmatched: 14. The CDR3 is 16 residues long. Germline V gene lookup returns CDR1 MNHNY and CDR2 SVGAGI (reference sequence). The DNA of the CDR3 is TGTGCCAGCAGCGATAAAACTCGGACAGGGAGACAGCCCCAGCATTTT. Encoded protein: CASSDKTRTGRQPQHF.

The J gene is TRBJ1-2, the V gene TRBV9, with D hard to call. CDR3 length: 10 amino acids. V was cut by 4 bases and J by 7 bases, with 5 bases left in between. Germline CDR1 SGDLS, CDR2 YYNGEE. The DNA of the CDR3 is TGTGCCAGCAGCTCCCGTGGCTACACCTTC. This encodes CASSSRGYTF.

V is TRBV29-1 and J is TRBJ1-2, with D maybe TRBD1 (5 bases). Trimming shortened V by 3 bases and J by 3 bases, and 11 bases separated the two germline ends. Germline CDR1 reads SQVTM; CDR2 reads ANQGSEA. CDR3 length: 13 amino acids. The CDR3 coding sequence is TGCAGCGTTGAGTTCAGGGAATACTATGGCTACACCTTC. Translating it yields CSVEFREYYGYTF.

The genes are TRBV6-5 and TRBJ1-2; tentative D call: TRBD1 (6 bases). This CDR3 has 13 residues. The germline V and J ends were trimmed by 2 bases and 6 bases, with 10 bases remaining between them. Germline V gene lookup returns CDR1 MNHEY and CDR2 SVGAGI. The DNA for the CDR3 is TGTGCCAGCAGTTACCAATCAGGGGATGGCTACACCTTC. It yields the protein CASSYQSGDGYTF.

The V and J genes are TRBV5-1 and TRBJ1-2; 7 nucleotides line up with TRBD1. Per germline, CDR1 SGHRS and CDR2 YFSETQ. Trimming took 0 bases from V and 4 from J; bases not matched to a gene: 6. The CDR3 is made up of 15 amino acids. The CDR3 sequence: CASSLGPTGSYGYTF. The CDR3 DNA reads TGCGCCAGCAGCTTGGGACCGACAGGGAGCTATGGCTACACCTTC.

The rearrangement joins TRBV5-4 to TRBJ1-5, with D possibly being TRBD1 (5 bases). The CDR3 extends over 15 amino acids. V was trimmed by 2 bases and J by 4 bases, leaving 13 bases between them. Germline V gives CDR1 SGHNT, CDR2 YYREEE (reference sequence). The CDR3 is CASSFSGDRNQPQHF. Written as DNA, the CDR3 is TGTGCCAGCAGCTTTTCGGGGGATCGGAATCAGCCCCAGCATTTT.

CDR3 DNA: TGTGCCAGCAGCTTGGCGGCGGGAGGGCTTGCTGAGCAGTTCTTC. It encodes CASSLAAGGLAEQFF. The chain couples TRBV5-4 to TRBJ2-1; 9 bases match TRBD2. The CDR3 runs to 15 residues. V was clipped by 0 bases and J by 9 bases; unmatched bases: 7. Per germline, CDR1 SGHNT and CDR2 YYREEE (reference sequence).

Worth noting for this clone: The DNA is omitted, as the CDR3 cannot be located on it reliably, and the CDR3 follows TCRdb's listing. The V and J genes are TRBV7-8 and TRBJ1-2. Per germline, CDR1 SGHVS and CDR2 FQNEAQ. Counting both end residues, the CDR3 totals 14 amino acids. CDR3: CASSFLWGDYGYTF.

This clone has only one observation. The CDR3 loop reads CSVGRGLVTEAFF. The DNA of the CDR3 is TGCAGCGTTGGGAGGGGGCTGGTTACTGAAGCTTTCTTT. This rearrangement joins TRBV29-1 to TRBJ1-1; TRBD1 agrees at 7 bases. This CDR3 is 13 amino acids long. The ends lost 4 bases at V and 5 bases at J; junction bases unmatched: 7. Germline lookup yields CDR1 SQVTM and CDR2 ANQGSEA. Full variable domain (outside the CDR3, taken from reference TRBV29-1 and TRBJ1-1): SAVISQKPSRDICQRGTSLTIQCQVDSQVTMMFWYRQQPGQSLTLIATANQGSEATYESGFVIDKFPISRPNLTFSTLTVSNMSPEDSSIYLCSVGRGLVTEAFFGQGTRLTVV.

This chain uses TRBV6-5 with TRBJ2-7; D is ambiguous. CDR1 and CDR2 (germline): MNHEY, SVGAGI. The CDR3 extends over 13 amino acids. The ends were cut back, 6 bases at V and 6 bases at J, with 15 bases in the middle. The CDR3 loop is CASSPSFRSEQYF. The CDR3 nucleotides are TGTGCCAGCAGCCCATCGTTTCGGTCCGAGCAGTACTTC.